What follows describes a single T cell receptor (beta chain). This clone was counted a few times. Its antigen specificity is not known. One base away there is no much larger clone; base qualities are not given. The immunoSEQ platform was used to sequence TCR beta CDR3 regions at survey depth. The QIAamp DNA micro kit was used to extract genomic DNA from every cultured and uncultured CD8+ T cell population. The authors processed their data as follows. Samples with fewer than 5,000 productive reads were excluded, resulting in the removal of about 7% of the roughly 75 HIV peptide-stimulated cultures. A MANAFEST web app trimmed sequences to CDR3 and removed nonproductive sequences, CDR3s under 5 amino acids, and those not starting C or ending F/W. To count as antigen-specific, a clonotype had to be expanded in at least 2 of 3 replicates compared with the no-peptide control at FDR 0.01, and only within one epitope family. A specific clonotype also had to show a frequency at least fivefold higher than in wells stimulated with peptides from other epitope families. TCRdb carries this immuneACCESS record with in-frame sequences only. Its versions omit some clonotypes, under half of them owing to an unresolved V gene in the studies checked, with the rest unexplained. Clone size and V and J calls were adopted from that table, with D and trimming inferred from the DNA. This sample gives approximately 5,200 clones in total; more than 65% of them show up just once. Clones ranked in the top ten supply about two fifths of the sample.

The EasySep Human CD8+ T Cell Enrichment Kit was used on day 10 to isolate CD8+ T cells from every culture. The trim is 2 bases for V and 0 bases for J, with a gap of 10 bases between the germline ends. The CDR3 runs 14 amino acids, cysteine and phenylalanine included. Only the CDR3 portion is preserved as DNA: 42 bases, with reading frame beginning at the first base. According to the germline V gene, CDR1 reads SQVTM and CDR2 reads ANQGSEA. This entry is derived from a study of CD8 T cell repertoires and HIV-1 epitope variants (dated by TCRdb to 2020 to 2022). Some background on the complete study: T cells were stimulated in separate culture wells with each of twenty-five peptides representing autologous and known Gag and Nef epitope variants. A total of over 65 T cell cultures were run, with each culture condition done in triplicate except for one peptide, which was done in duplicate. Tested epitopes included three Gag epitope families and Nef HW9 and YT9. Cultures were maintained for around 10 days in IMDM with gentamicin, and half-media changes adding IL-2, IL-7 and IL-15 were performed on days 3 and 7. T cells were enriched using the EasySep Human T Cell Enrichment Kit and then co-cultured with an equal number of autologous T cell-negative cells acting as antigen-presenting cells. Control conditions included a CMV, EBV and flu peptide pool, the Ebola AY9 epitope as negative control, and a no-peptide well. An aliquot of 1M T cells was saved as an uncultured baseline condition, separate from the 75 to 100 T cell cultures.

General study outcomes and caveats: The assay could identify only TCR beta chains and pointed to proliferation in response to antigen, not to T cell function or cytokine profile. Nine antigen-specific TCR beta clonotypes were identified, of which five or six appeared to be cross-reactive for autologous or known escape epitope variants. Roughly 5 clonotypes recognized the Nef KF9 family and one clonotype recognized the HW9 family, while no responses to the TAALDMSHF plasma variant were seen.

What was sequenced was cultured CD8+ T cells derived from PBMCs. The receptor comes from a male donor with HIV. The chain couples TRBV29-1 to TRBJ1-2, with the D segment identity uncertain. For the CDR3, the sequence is CSVESETANYGYTF. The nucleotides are TGCAGCGTTGAAAGTGAGACCGCTAACTATGGCTACACCTTC.